These 17 T cell receptor beta chains share one sample of origin, sequenced in a study of blood T cells in healthy people across ages (dated by TCRdb to 2014 to 2015). Library generation was performed with 5' RACE. Data came from an Illumina HiSeq 2500. The second PCR ran for roughly 7 to 12 cycles and used a J-beta primer mix along with a sample-barcoded 5' primer. The raw public data were reprocessed by TCRdb itself: fastp quality trimming at Q25, MiXCR clonotype calling, in-frame beta chains only. A single entry per CDR3 protein holds the most common genes and DNA from its merged rows. This sample holds 870,000 or so distinct CDR3 sequences; 25% to 30% were observed only once. Jointly, the top ten make up approximately 15% of the sample. The material sequenced was blood. The receptors here all came from a woman of 80 years or more in good health.

This clonotype came up a few times. The chain is built from TRBV7-2 and TRBJ2-4, with TRBD1 matching 7 bases. The tail of the sequence fits TRBJ2-7 better, so the J call may be wrong. The CDR3 contains 14 residues. Looked up from germline, CDR1 is SGHTA and CDR2 is FQGNSA. In nucleotides, the CDR3 is TGTGCCAGCTCCGCACAGGGGATCTCCTACGAGCAGTACTTC. Amino acid sequence: CASSAQGISYEQYF.

About this clonotype itself: This could be a read error, since a much larger clone is one nucleotide away. The rearrangement joins TRBV9 to TRBJ1-3, with D unresolved. This CDR3 contains 16 residues. V lost 0 bases, J lost 4 bases, and 14 bases lay in between. Germline values: CDR1 SGDLS, CDR2 YYNGEE. The CDR3 loop reads CASSVDVGETGNTIYF. CDR3 nucleotides: TGTGCCAGCAGCGTAGACGTTGGGGAAACAGGAAACACCATATATTTT.

This clonotype was observed a handful of times. This may be a read error, as it is one base from a much larger clone. The J gene is TRBJ2-3, the V gene TRBV20-1, with 8 bases fitting TRBD2. V trimming: 6 bases; J trimming: 2 bases; junction bases outside the gene matches: 10. Germline loops: CDR1 DFQATT, CDR2 SNEGSKA (reference sequence). The CDR3 is 15 residues long. CDR3 coding DNA: TGCAGTGCCAGGCGGGCTAGCGGGCTCACAGATACGCAGTATTTT. Translation: CSARRASGLTDTQYF.

The sample holds many counts of this clonotype. The chain combines TRBV18 with TRBJ2-7; D assignment may be TRBD1 or TRBD2 (5 bases each). V lost 8 bases and J 4 bases, leaving 12 bases between the germline ends. CDR3 length equals 12 residues. Germline assignment: CDR1 KGHSH and CDR2 LQKENI. The CDR3 protein is CASSPGAYEQYF. The CDR3 DNA sequence: TGTGCCAGCAGCCCCGGGGCGTACGAGCAGTACTTC. Full variable domain (outside the CDR3, taken from reference TRBV18 and TRBJ2-7): NAGVMQNPRHLVRRRGQEARLRCSPMKGHSHVYWYRQLPEEGLKFMVYLQKENIIDESGMPKERFSAEFPKEGPSILRIQQVVRGDSAAYFCASSPGAYEQYFGPGTRLTVT.

This clonotype appeared a few times. This rearrangement joins TRBV20-1 to TRBJ2-7; 9 positions agree with TRBD2. The CDR3 has 12 residues. The V gene end was trimmed by 1 base and the J gene end by 12 bases; junction bases not matched to a gene: 7. Germline-derived CDR1 and CDR2 are DFQATT and SNEGSKA (reference sequence). The CDR3 spells CSARGGGETRYF. The CDR3 bases are TGCAGTGCTAGAGGCGGGGGGGAGACCCGGTACTTC.

V gene TRBV19 combines with J gene TRBJ2-1; 8 bases align to TRBD2. CDR3 length: 14 amino acids. Germline loops: CDR1 LNHDA, CDR2 SQIVND (reference sequence). With V trimmed by 6 bases and J by 6 bases, 7 bases remained unmatched. The CDR3 loop reads CASRISGGPNEQFF. The CDR3 DNA reads TGTGCCAGTAGAATAAGCGGGGGACCCAATGAGCAGTTCTTC.

In this sample, this clonotype turned up many times. The germline gene is not matched at one end of the junction; a read error may be the cause. The rearrangement joins TRBV15 to TRBJ2-5; D not certain. CDR3 length equals 12 residues. Germline CDR1 is LNHNV and CDR2 is YYDKDF (reference sequence). CDR3 bases: TGTGCCACCAGCAGAGATCAAGTGACCCAGTACTTC. Encoded protein: CATSRDQVTQYF.

Note on this clonotype: The junction shows a germline mismatch at one end, possibly a read error. The chain employs TRBV5-1 and TRBJ2-7; D is unresolved. The CDR3 runs to 13 residues. CDR1 SGHRS and CDR2 YFSETQ come from the germline V gene. Here the CDR3 DNA reads TGCGCCAGCAACTTGGACGGCATCTACGAGCAGTACTTC. Translating it yields CASNLDGIYEQYF. Full variable domain (missing parts from reference TRBV5-1 and TRBJ2-7): KAGVTQTPRYLIKTRGQQVTLSCSPISGHRSVSWYQQTPGQGLQFLFEYFSETQRNKGNFPGRFSGRQFSNSRSEMNVSTLELGDSALYLCASNLDGIYEQYFGPGTRLTVT.

Many counts were recorded for this clonotype. The V and J genes are TRBV7-2 and TRBJ2-1; D possibly corresponds to TRBD2 (7 bases). The CDR3 covers 14 residues. V was trimmed by 1 base and J by 6 bases, leaving 10 bases between them. Germline assignment: CDR1 SGHTA and CDR2 FQGNSA. This CDR3 reads CASSLVGGANEQFF. In DNA, the CDR3 is TGTGCCAGCAGCTTAGTTGGGGGGGCCAATGAGCAGTTCTTC. Combining the CDR3 with reference TRBV7-2 and TRBJ2-1 gives the whole variable domain GAGVSQSPSNKVTEKGKDVELRCDPISGHTALYWYRQSLGQGLEFLIYFQGNSAPDKSGLPSDRFSAERTGGSVSTLTIQRTQQEDSAVYLCASSLVGGANEQFFGPGTRLTVL.

This clonotype was counted ten times or more. CDR3 DNA sequence: TGCGCCAGCACCGGACAGACGACAAACTATGGCTACACCTTC. Amino acid sequence: CASTGQTTNYGYTF. This rearrangement joins TRBV5-1 to TRBJ1-2, with TRBD1 as a possible D gene (6 bases). The CDR3 sequence is 14 residues long. CDR1 is SGHRS, CDR2 YFSETQ, per germline. Trimming took off 6 bases at V and 2 bases at J, with 14 bases between the two ends.

This clonotype was detected many times. The chain employs TRBV20-1 and TRBJ2-3; TRBD2 is a possible D gene (5 bases). Trimming left V 1 base short and J 7 bases short, with 9 bases between. The CDR3 has 12 residues. The germline CDR1 and CDR2 sequences are DFQATT and SNEGSKA (reference sequence). The CDR3, as DNA: TGCAGTGCTAGAGGGACGGGAAATACGCAGTATTTT. Translated: CSARGTGNTQYF.

The rearrangement links TRBV25-1 to TRBJ2-5; 10 positions match TRBD2. CDR3 size: 15 residues. The V gene end was trimmed by 4 bases and the J gene end by 4 bases; junction bases not matched to a gene: 6. From germline, CDR1 is MGHDK and CDR2 SYGVNS. The CDR3: CASSASGRAPETQYF. For the CDR3, the DNA is TGTGCCAGCAGTGCGAGCGGGAGGGCCCCAGAGACCCAGTACTTC.

V usage is TRBV7-2 and J usage is TRBJ1-1; D is unclear. The V end lost 2 bases, the J end lost 5 bases, and 15 bases lay between the germline ends. This CDR3 is built from 15 residues. In germline, CDR1 is SGHTA, CDR2 FQGNSA. CDR3 DNA: TGTGCCAGCAGCTTATGGGATCGGGCGGGAACTGAAGCTTTCTTT. It yields the protein CASSLWDRAGTEAFF.

This chain connects TRBV5-1 to TRBJ2-1, with TRBD1 identical over 9 bases. The CDR3 consists of 17 residues. Germline V gene data show CDR1 as SGHRS and CDR2 as YFSETQ. The V gene end was trimmed by 4 bases and the J gene end by 6 bases; junction bases not matched to a gene: 14. CDR3 in amino acids: CASSASVDRGIRNEQFF. The CDR3 nucleotides read TGCGCCAGCAGCGCCTCCGTGGACAGGGGAATACGCAATGAGCAGTTCTTC.

This rearrangement joins TRBV29-1 to TRBJ2-3; D may be TRBD2 (7 bases). The ends were cut back, 7 bases at V and 4 bases at J, with 21 bases in the middle. This CDR3 spans 15 amino acids. CDR1 and CDR2 (germline): SQVTM, ANQGSEA. The CDR3 coding sequence is TGCAGCGCAAGACTAGTGGGGGGGCGCGCAGATACGCAGTATTTT. Its translation: CSARLVGGRADTQYF.

The chain links TRBV7-9 to TRBJ1-4, with D perhaps TRBD1 (5 bases). V shed 4 bases and J shed 5 bases, with 20 bases lying between them. The germline V gene has CDR1 SEHNR and CDR2 FQNEAQ (reference sequence). The CDR3 is made up of 17 amino acids. The CDR3 loop reads CASSSGPLALLNEKLFF. CDR3 DNA: TGTGCCAGCAGCTCGGGACCCCTGGCCCTATTAAATGAAAAACTGTTTTTT.

This clonotype was seen a handful of times. The chain combines TRBV7-9 with TRBJ2-5, with 9 bases that match TRBD2. The germline gives CDR1 SEHNR, CDR2 FQNEAQ (reference sequence). The V gene end was trimmed by 2 bases and the J gene end by 5 bases; junction bases not matched to a gene: 9. The CDR3 runs to 16 residues. The CDR3 loop is CASSLSGGGAFETQYF. For the CDR3, the DNA is TGTGCCAGCAGCTTATCCGGCGGGGGGGCCTTCGAGACCCAGTACTTC.